This TCR beta chain was sequenced in a study of metastatic and nonmetastatic thyroid tumors. Study-level results: Reportedly, malignant thyroid tumors had significantly higher TCR beta diversity than benign nodules, in blood and tumor.

This clone was observed many times. Its specificity is unknown. The junction shows a germline mismatch at one end, possibly a read error. CDR1 and CDR2 (germline): SGHRS, YFSETQ. The CDR3 contains 14 residues. TCRdb re-called the PCR reads via MiXCR. Here the sample spans approximately 24,000 clones, 23% being singletons. Every patient was untreated before thyroid surgery. The genes are TRBV5-1 and TRBJ2-1; 11 nucleotides line up with TRBD2. The source is a male donor with papillary thyroid cancer or a benign thyroid nodule (not recorded which). Some clones in this sample may be carry-over from other donors' samples. The material sequenced was blood. CDR3 in amino acids: CATSQTSGIEGRVF. CDR3 sequence (DNA): TGCGCCACCTCCCAGACTAGCGGGATCGAAGGGAGGGTCTTC.